The clone carrying this TCR beta chain was seen a few times. Its antigen remains unidentified. This sample stems from a study of regulatory T cells in long-lasting Graves disease. On the study more broadly: New Graves' disease cases had less than 3 months of antithyroid drugs. Study results and limitations: Having few samples may have compromised the accuracy.

iRepertoire HTBI primers and Arm-PCR of CDR3 regions built TCR beta libraries. TCRdb passed the multiplex PCR reads through MiXCR, listing each CDR3 protein once. The sample has hundreds of thousands of distinct CDR3 sequences, roughly 16% seen once. As to time point: newly diagnosed GD, antithyroid drugs for less than 3 months. The TCR library used RNA extracted from PBMCs. Nine milliliters of peripheral blood went into EDTA tubes. The sample in question was peripheral blood mononuclear cells (PBMCs), obtained at new diagnosis, from a patient treated with antithyroid drugs. This clonotype was sampled from a female donor with Graves disease.

CDR3 sequence reads: CASSYGDGKAKGANVLTF. The CDR3 DNA reads as TGTGCCAGCAGTTACGGAGATGGAAAGGCGAAGGGGGCCAACGTCCTGACTTTC. This rearrangement joins TRBV6-9 to TRBJ2-6; no definite D call. CDR1 is MNHGY and CDR2 is SVAAGI in the germline V gene. Trimming pared 3 bases from V and 4 bases from J, leaving 19 bases between. This CDR3 comprises 18 residues.